Presented here are 14 T cell receptor beta chains from one specimen sequenced in a study of identical twins. TCRdb analysed the 5' RACE reads with MiXCR anew, one entry per CDR3 protein. The repertoire holds about 530,000 distinct CDR3 sequences, nearly 15% seen once, with 0.44% in the top ten. These data were likewise used in another study, on yellow fever vaccine responses in identical twins.

The sequenced material came from CD4+ T cells sorted from blood. The source is a woman between 18 and 29 years old in good health.

There are a few counts of this clonotype. J is TRBJ2-7 and V is TRBV7-8, with D perhaps TRBD2 (5 bases). Trimming removed 5 bases from V and 0 bases from J, with 17 bases in between. The CDR3 has 16 residues. Germline values: CDR1 SGHVS, CDR2 FQNEAQ. The CDR3 loop reads CASSNGRGSGSYEQYF. Here the CDR3 DNA reads TGTGCCAGCAGCAACGGTCGGGGATCCGGCTCCTACGAGCAGTACTTC.

The chain recombines TRBV6-1 with TRBJ2-5; no clear D gene. V lost 10 bases, J lost 5 bases, and 5 bases lay in between. CDR3 length: 9 amino acids. Germline lookup yields CDR1 MNHNS and CDR2 SASEGT. Here the CDR3 DNA reads TGTGCCACGTGGGAGACCCAGTACTTC. Its translation is CATWETQYF.

This clonotype was counted between two and nine times. The chain uses TRBV4-2 and TRBJ2-2; 7 bases are a match to TRBD1. Germline CDR1 reads LGHNA; CDR2 reads YNFKEQ. The CDR3 totals 15 residues. V lost 4 bases and J lost 3; bases outside the gene matches: 5. CDR3 sequence reads: CASSLLTGDTGELFF. The DNA of the CDR3 is TGTGCCAGCAGCCTGTTAACAGGGGACACCGGGGAGCTGTTTTTT.

Here the CDR3 DNA reads TGTGCCACCAGTGAAACAGGGTTGACCTACGAGCAGTACTTC. It specifies CATSETGLTYEQYF. The chain uses TRBV24-1 and TRBJ2-7; weak D call: TRBD1 (6 bases). This CDR3 region has 14 residues. V gave up 4 bases and J gave up 2 bases, with 11 bases separating them. Looked up from germline, CDR1 is KGHDR and CDR2 is SFDVKD.

The sample holds a few counts of this clonotype. V gene TRBV27 combines with J gene TRBJ2-7, with 13 bases fitting TRBD2. CDR1 is MNHEY, CDR2 SMNVEV, per germline (reference sequence). After removal of 5 bases from V and 8 bases from J, the junction contained 6 bases not matched to a gene. The CDR3 extends over 14 amino acids. The CDR3 region has the DNA TGTGCCAGCAGTGAAGGGGGGACTAGCGGGAAGCAGTACTTC. Residues: CASSEGGTSGKQYF.

In its sample, this clonotype was seen a few times. The CDR3 spells CSVGQLEGAGEQFF. CDR3 coding DNA: TGCAGCGTTGGTCAATTGGAGGGGGCCGGTGAGCAGTTCTTC. This chain connects TRBV29-1 to TRBJ2-1, with a weak D call TRBD1 (7 bases). The CDR3 extends over 14 amino acids. The germline V gene has CDR1 SQVTM and CDR2 ANQGSEA. V was trimmed by 4 bases and J by 9 bases, leaving 19 bases between them.

This clonotype has a handful of counts. The chain combines TRBV2 with TRBJ1-1; D possibly corresponds to TRBD1 (6 bases). This CDR3 is built from 13 residues. The V end was cut by 9 bases, the J end by 1 base, with 12 bases between. The V gene's germline CDR1 is SNHLY and CDR2 FYNNEI. DNA for the CDR3: TGTGCCAGTCACAGGGATGGGAACACTGAAGCTTTCTTT. Translating it yields CASHRDGNTEAFF. The complete variable domain, with remaining parts taken from reference TRBV2 and TRBJ1-1, reads EPEVTQTPSHQVTQMGQEVILRCVPISNHLYFYWYRQILGQKVEFLVSFYNNEISEKSEIFDDQFSVERPDGSNFTLKIRSTKLEDSAMYFCASHRDGNTEAFFGQGTRLTVV.

This clonotype was seen a few times. The J gene is TRBJ2-3, the V gene TRBV4-2; perhaps D is TRBD1 or TRBD2 (5 bases each). V shed 0 bases and J shed 4 bases, with 17 bases lying between them. The CDR3 runs to 17 residues. CDR1 and CDR2 (germline): LGHNA, YNFKEQ. This CDR3 reads CASSQDGGPPRADTQYF. CDR3 sequence (DNA): TGTGCCAGCAGCCAAGATGGGGGACCCCCACGCGCAGATACGCAGTATTTT.

This clonotype was detected a few times. The chain's CDR3 is CASREDITGELFF. The CDR3 DNA reads as TGTGCCAGCAGGGAGGACATCACCGGGGAGCTGTTTTTT. The rearrangement uses TRBV2 and TRBJ2-2, with D possibly called TRBD1 or TRBD2 (5 bases each). CDR1 SNHLY and CDR2 FYNNEI come from the germline V gene. The CDR3 length is 13 residues. Trimming shortened V by 6 bases and J by 4 bases, and 9 bases separated the two germline ends. The complete variable domain, with remaining parts taken from reference TRBV2 and TRBJ2-2, reads EPEVTQTPSHQVTQMGQEVILRCVPISNHLYFYWYRQILGQKVEFLVSFYNNEISEKSEIFDDQFSVERPDGSNFTLKIRSTKLEDSAMYFCASREDITGELFFGEGSRLTVL.

The rearrangement links TRBV12-3 or TRBV12-4 to TRBJ1-6; 8 nucleotides agree with TRBD1. CDR3 size: 15 residues. V trimming: 7 bases; J trimming: 7 bases; junction bases outside the gene matches: 9. The DNA for the CDR3 is TGTGCCAGCACCCTCCTCAGGGGGCGGAATTCACCCCTCCACTTT. Amino acids: CASTLLRGRNSPLHF.

The rearrangement joins TRBV5-6 to TRBJ2-5; tentative D call: TRBD2 (6 bases). With 4 bases removed from V and 1 base from J, the gap between germline ends came to 17 bases. Germline CDR1 SGHDT, CDR2 YYEEEE. CDR3 length: 16 amino acids. CDR3 sequence (DNA): TGTGCCAGCAGCAAACCTCGCTGGGACTCCCAAGAGACCCAGTACTTC. This translates into CASSKPRWDSQETQYF.

This sequence joins TRBV20-1 and TRBJ2-1; 10 bases align to TRBD2. J gave up 6 bases and V 3 bases, and 5 bases lay outside the gene matches. The CDR3 is made up of 14 amino acids. CDR1 and CDR2 (germline): DFQATT, SNEGSKA (reference sequence). In DNA, the CDR3 is TGCAGTGCTAGGACTAGCGGGTTGGGCAATGAGCAGTTCTTC. Its translation: CSARTSGLGNEQFF.

This clonotype has more than one count but fewer than ten. The J gene is TRBJ2-7, the V gene TRBV20-1, with D perhaps TRBD2 (5 bases). The CDR3 runs 17 residues. The germline V and J ends were trimmed by 1 base and 0 bases, with 19 bases remaining between them. Germline V gene lookup returns CDR1 DFQATT and CDR2 SNEGSKA (reference sequence). In DNA form, the CDR3 reads TGCAGTGCTAGAGGTGCCGTTCTCGGCGGGCTCTCCTACGAGCAGTACTTC. Protein sequence: CSARGAVLGGLSYEQYF.

This chain joins TRBV18 and TRBJ1-1; weak D call: TRBD1 (6 bases). The CDR3 consists of 16 residues. Trimming took 0 bases from V and 2 from J, leaving 13 bases between them. Germline assignment: CDR1 KGHSH and CDR2 LQKENI. The CDR3 nucleotides are TGTGCCAGCTCACCACCGGTGAACAGGGAAAACACTGAAGCTTTCTTT. Protein sequence: CASSPPVNRENTEAFF.